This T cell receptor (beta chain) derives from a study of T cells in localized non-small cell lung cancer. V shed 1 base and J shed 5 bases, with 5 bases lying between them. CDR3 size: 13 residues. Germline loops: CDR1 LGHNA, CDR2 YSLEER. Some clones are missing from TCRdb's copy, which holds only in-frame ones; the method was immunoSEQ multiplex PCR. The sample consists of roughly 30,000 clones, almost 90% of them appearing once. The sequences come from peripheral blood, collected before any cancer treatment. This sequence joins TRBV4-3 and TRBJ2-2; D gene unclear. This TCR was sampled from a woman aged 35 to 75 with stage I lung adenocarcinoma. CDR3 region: CASSQGATGELFF. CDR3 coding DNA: TGCGCCAGCAGCCAAGGGGCGACCGGGGAGCTGTTTTTT.